Sequencing of this T cell receptor beta chain was carried out in a study of blood T cell repertoires in COVID-19. Across the study: COVID-19 samples collected from the United States, Italy and Spain covered acute and convalescent phases. Sources were T cells, B-cell-depleted T cells, or PBMCs; the material itself was cDNA or gDNA.

Per the study methods: Cell counts per sample came from amplifying reference gene primers. Profiling relied on immunoSEQ multiplex PCR, and the TCRdb table lists in-frame clones only, not all of them. V and J calls and clone size are as listed in that table; D and trimming were resolved from the DNA. The sample holds a few hundred thousand clones; about 87% are singletons and the top ten take over 9.5%. Enrolled during active infection, Seattle patients were then followed longitudinally. The CDR3 has 14 residues. Germline CDR1 MNHEY, CDR2 SVGAGI. V lost 8 bases, J lost 1 base, and 12 bases lay in between.

The source is a woman in her forties or fifties with COVID-19, enrolled during active disease. Sequenced: peripheral blood. The rearrangement uses TRBV6-5 and TRBJ1-5; D uncertain. The CDR3 DNA follows: TGTGCCAGCGGCCTAGGAGGGAGCAATCAGCCCCAGCATTTT. It yields the protein CASGLGGSNQPQHF.